The 20 T cell receptor beta chains given below trace back to one sample, sequenced in a study of post-analysis software for immune sequencing data. Broader study findings: With TRBV5-6, TRBV5-1 and TRBV20-1 included, about five TRBV segments were more frequent in patients than in controls.

cDNA libraries for TCR beta contained unique molecular identifiers. TCRdb re-called the PCR reads with MiXCR, one entry per CDR3 protein. Of 350,000 to 450,000 distinct CDR3 sequences detected, 35% to 45% appear once; the ten largest clones hold under 9%. These receptors' targets are unknown. Sequenced material: blood. Receptors originate from a girl aged 2 to 10 with multiple sclerosis.

The chain recombines TRBV4-3 with TRBJ2-7; a possible D gene is TRBD2 (5 bases). CDR1 is LGHNA and CDR2 is YSLEER in the germline V gene. This CDR3 contains 16 residues. Trimming removed 0 bases at V and 0 bases at J, with 12 bases between. As DNA, the CDR3 is TGCGCCAGCAGCCAAGATCGGAATAGCGACTCCTACGAGCAGTACTTC. Amino acids: CASSQDRNSDSYEQYF.

CDR3: CASSFSGGREGQPQHF. CDR3 coding DNA: TGTGCCAGCAGCTTTTCGGGGGGTAGGGAGGGTCAGCCCCAGCATTTT. This chain joins TRBV7-2 and TRBJ1-5, with a possible D match to TRBD1 (5 bases). CDR3 length: 16 residues. CDR1 is SGHTA, CDR2 FQGNSA, per germline. V was pared by 3 bases and J by 6 bases, with 18 bases between.

The rearrangement joins TRBV12-3 or TRBV12-4 to TRBJ2-7, with unresolved D. The CDR3 is 15 residues long. The V end lost 5 bases, the J end lost 2 bases, and 16 bases lay between the germline ends. The CDR3 nucleotides read TGTGCCAGCAGTCTCAACGATGCCGGCCCCTACGAGCAGTACTTC. Translated: CASSLNDAGPYEQYF.

This clonotype was observed many times. The chain is built from TRBV4-1 and TRBJ2-1; unclear D gene. V was shortened by 0 bases and J by 8 bases, with 11 bases between the two germline ends. The V gene's germline CDR1 is MGHRA and CDR2 YSYEKL. This CDR3 contains 14 residues. CDR3 sequence (DNA): TGCGCCAGCAGCCAAGAAAGGGCCCGGGATGAGCAGTTCTTC. Translated: CASSQERARDEQFF.

The chain is built from TRBV12-3 or TRBV12-4 and TRBJ2-5; 10 bases match TRBD1. With 6 bases clipped from V and 5 bases from J, the junction kept 9 bases outside the gene matches. CDR3 size: 15 residues. The CDR3 DNA follows: TGTGCCAGCAGGACAGGGGGCGAGGTCTGGGAGACCCAGTACTTC. It encodes CASRTGGEVWETQYF.

There are a few counts of this clonotype. The chain recombines TRBV29-1 with TRBJ1-2; D may be TRBD1 (6 bases). Trimming removed 3 bases at V and 5 bases at J, with 13 bases between. The CDR3 has 13 amino acids. Germline lookup yields CDR1 SQVTM and CDR2 ANQGSEA. DNA of the CDR3: TGCAGCGTTGAGGGGGGCGGAATATATGGCTACACCTTC. The encoded protein is CSVEGGGIYGYTF.

V usage is TRBV7-3 and J usage is TRBJ1-6; tentatively, D is TRBD1 (5 bases). Germline CDR1 SGHTA, CDR2 FQGTGA. This CDR3 has 15 residues. Between the trimmed V and J ends, which lost 2 bases and 7 bases, there was a span of 12 bases. CDR3 protein: CASSLGGAGNSPLHF. The CDR3 DNA reads TGTGCCAGCAGCTTAGGCGGGGCTGGAAATTCACCCCTCCACTTT.

This rearrangement joins TRBV4-1 to TRBJ2-4; D possibly matches TRBD1 or TRBD2 (5 bases each). V gave up 0 bases and J gave up 13 bases, with 19 bases separating them. The germline V gene has CDR1 MGHRA and CDR2 YSYEKL. This CDR3 has 15 amino acids. The chain's CDR3 is CASSQEWLLRGEQYF. The CDR3 nucleotides are TGCGCCAGCAGCCAAGAGTGGCTACTGAGAGGGGAGCAGTACTTC.

The chain recombines TRBV24-1 with TRBJ2-3; D remains unclear. This CDR3 comprises 16 residues. V was pared by 4 bases and J by 4 bases, with 17 bases between. Germline V gene sequence: CDR1 KGHDR, CDR2 SFDVKD. This CDR3 is CATSDYKSSSPDTQYF. In DNA form, the CDR3 reads TGTGCCACCAGTGACTATAAGTCTAGTAGTCCAGATACGCAGTATTTT.

The rearrangement joins TRBV3-1 to TRBJ2-6; no clear D. The germline V gene has CDR1 LGHDT and CDR2 YNNKEL (reference sequence). V was shortened by 0 bases and J by 3 bases, with 9 bases between the two germline ends. The CDR3 extends over 16 amino acids. CDR3 nucleotides: TGTGCCAGCAGCCAAGATAAGACGGTTGGGGCCAACGTCCTGACTTTC. Its translation: CASSQDKTVGANVLTF.

This clonotype has just a few counts. The V call is TRBV6-6, the J call TRBJ1-1; no clear D gene. V dropped 6 bases and J dropped 6 bases, with 11 bases sitting between them. The CDR3 consists of 12 residues. Germline CDR1 reads MNHNY; CDR2 reads SVGAGI (reference sequence). CDR3 DNA: TGTGCCAGCAGGACCAGAGGGCCTGAAGCTTTCTTT. Protein: CASRTRGPEAFF.

This clonotype has just a few counts. The chain joins TRBV28 to TRBJ1-2; no clear D gene. The CDR3 consists of 12 residues. Trimming left V 8 bases short and J 0 bases short, with 7 bases between. Germline V gene sequence: CDR1 MDHEN, CDR2 SYDVKM. CDR3 region: CASGSPNYGYTF. The CDR3 DNA follows: TGTGCCAGCGGGTCTCCTAACTATGGCTACACCTTC.

V is TRBV15 and J is TRBJ2-2; D possibly corresponds to TRBD2 (5 bases). The CDR3 length is 14 residues. The V end was cut by 1 base, the J end by 7 bases, with 10 bases between. Germline-derived CDR1 and CDR2 are LNHNV and YYDKDF (reference sequence). The CDR3 loop reads CATSRGGLGGELFF. CDR3 sequence (DNA): TGTGCCACCAGCAGAGGCGGGCTAGGCGGGGAGCTGTTTTTT.

V gene TRBV25-1 combines with J gene TRBJ2-7; D unresolved. Germline V CDR1 and CDR2: MGHDK, SYGVNS. The CDR3 consists of 19 residues. With 2 bases removed from V and 0 bases from J, the gap between germline ends came to 23 bases. CDR3 DNA: TGTGCCAGCAGTGAACCCAGAAGCCGGGCCCTGATATCCTCCTACGAGCAGTACTTC. This sequence encodes CASSEPRSRALISSYEQYF.

J is TRBJ2-7 and V is TRBV7-9, with 9 bases that match TRBD1. J was trimmed by 4 bases and V by 3 bases; bases with no gene match: 4. There are 14 residues in the CDR3. The V gene's germline CDR1 is SEHNR and CDR2 FQNEAQ (reference sequence). The CDR3 region has the DNA TGTGCCAGCAGCTTCGGGACAGGGAAGTACGAGCAGTACTTC. It encodes CASSFGTGKYEQYF.

A few counts support this clonotype. The V and J genes are TRBV5-1 and TRBJ2-1; D possibly corresponds to TRBD2 (7 bases). The V gene lost 7 bases and the J gene lost 3 bases, with 20 bases spanning the gap. Germline V CDR1 and CDR2: SGHRS, YFSETQ. The CDR3 extends over 16 amino acids. CDR3 coding DNA: TGCGCCAGCGATGGCGGGGGCTCTCCCGGCTACAATGAGCAGTTCTTC. Its translation: CASDGGGSPGYNEQFF.

This rearrangement joins TRBV11-2 to TRBJ2-5; 15 nucleotides agree with TRBD2. The CDR3 extends over 20 amino acids. The V gene end was trimmed by 5 bases and the J gene end by 2 bases; junction bases not matched to a gene: 15. CDR1 SGHAT and CDR2 FQNNGV come from the germline V gene. The CDR3 reads CASSHGRGLAGGNTQETQYF. CDR3 in DNA: TGTGCCAGCAGCCATGGGCGGGGACTAGCGGGGGGCAACACACAAGAGACCCAGTACTTC.

The gene calls are TRBV6-1 and TRBJ2-5; 7 bases align to TRBD1. The V gene's germline CDR1 is MNHNS and CDR2 SASEGT. J lost 1 base, V lost 4 bases, and 9 bases had no gene match. This CDR3 is 16 amino acids long. The CDR3 region is CASSGLYYRGQETQYF. DNA of the CDR3: TGTGCCAGCAGTGGACTTTACTACAGGGGCCAAGAGACCCAGTACTTC.

The chain recombines TRBV7-8 with TRBJ1-5; D gene unclear. Deletions cut 5 bases from V and 0 bases from J, with 11 bases between. CDR1 SGHVS and CDR2 FQNEAQ come from the germline V gene. The CDR3 consists of 15 residues. The CDR3 bases are TGTGCCAGCAGCATAACGACTTTTAGCAATCAGCCCCAGCATTTT. Translated: CASSITTFSNQPQHF.

This clonotype has more than one count but fewer than ten. V is TRBV29-1 and J is TRBJ2-7; 12 bases are a match to TRBD1. Germline CDR1 is SQVTM and CDR2 is ANQGSEA. The CDR3 contains 15 residues. The V segment lost 5 bases and the J segment 4 bases; nucleotides outside the gene matches: 9. The CDR3 nucleotides are TGCAGCGTTACAGGGACAGGGGGCGCGGCGTACGAGCAGTACTTC. Encoded protein: CSVTGTGGAAYEQYF.